This TCR beta chain was captured in a study of blood T cell repertoires in COVID-19. Study as a whole: Material from acute and convalescent COVID-19 was sourced from the United States, Italy and Spain. PBMCs, B-cell-depleted T cells, or T cells were the source of the cDNA or gDNA that made up the material.

Under the authors' procedure: Amplified reference gene primers provided the basis for estimating nucleated cell counts. Only in-frame clones appear in the TCRdb table, and some are missing; sequencing was by immunoSEQ multiplex PCR. The DNA gave D and trimming, while V, J and clone size come from that table. The table has 300,000 or so clones, about 90% seen once; the top ten hold approximately 4%. The trim removed 1 base at V and 0 bases at J, leaving 13 bases unmatched. CDR1 and CDR2 (germline): SQVTM, ANQGSEA. CDR3 length: 20 residues. The sequence was obtained from a woman in her forties with acute or convalescent COVID-19. V and J are TRBV29-1 and TRBJ2-1; 12 bases map to TRBD2. Sequencing input: peripheral blood. CDR3 DNA: TGCAGCGTTGAAGGTGGGGGCGCGGGACTAGCGGGCCCCTCCTACAATGAGCAGTTCTTC. This codes for CSVEGGGAGLAGPSYNEQFF.